The clone carrying this TCR beta chain was counted ten times or more. Its antigen is as yet unknown. Researchers made TCR beta libraries by using iRepertoire HTBI primers and running Arm-PCR on CDR3 regions. TCRdb called the multiplex PCR reads again in MiXCR, with one record for every CDR3 protein. The sample has roughly 220,000 distinct CDR3 sequences, around 18% seen once; the top ten hold approximately 20%. As for time point: newly diagnosed GD, antithyroid drugs for less than 3 months. PBMC-derived RNA was used for the TCR library. The data stem from a study of regulatory T cells in long-lasting Graves disease. Study outcomes and limitations: Limited samples may have lowered accuracy.

Germline V gives CDR1 KGHSH, CDR2 LQKENI. The CDR3 has 13 amino acids. Trimming stripped 2 bases from V and 2 bases from J, with 6 bases between. This sequence originates from a female donor with Graves disease. V usage is TRBV18 and J usage is TRBJ2-5; possible D gene TRBD1, 5 bases. The source was peripheral blood mononuclear cells (PBMCs), collected at new diagnosis, from a patient treated with antithyroid drugs. CDR3 DNA: TGTGCCAGCTCACCAAGACAGCAAGAGACCCAGTACTTC. Residues: CASSPRQQETQYF.